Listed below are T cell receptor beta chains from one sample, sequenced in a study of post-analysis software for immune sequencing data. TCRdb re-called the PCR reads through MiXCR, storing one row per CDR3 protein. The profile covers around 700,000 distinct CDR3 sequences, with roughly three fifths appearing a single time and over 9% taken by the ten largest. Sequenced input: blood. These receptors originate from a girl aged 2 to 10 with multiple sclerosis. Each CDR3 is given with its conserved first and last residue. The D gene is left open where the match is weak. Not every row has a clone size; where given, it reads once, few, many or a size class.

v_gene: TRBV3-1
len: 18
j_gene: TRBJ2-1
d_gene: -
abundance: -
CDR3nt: TGTGCCAGCAGCCAAGTGTACTCTAGTGTCATCTCCTACAATGAGCAGTTCTTC
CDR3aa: CASSQVYSSVISYNEQFF

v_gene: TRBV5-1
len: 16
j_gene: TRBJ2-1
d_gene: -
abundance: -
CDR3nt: TGCGCCAGCAGCCCGTTCCCAAACGGGGGGCACAATGAGCAGTTCTTC
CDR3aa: CASSPFPNGGHNEQFF

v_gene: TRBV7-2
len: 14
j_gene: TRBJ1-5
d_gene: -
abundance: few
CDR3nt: TGTGCCAGCAGCTCGGACCGGGGGGCACAGCCCCAGCATTTT
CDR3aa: CASSSDRGAQPQHF

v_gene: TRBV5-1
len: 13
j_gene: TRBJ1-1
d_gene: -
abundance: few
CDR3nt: TGCGCCAGCAGCCTATTCCAGGGAAGTGAAGCTTTCTTT
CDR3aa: CASSLFQGSEAFF

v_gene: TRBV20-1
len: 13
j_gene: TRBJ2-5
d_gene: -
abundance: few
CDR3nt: TGCAGTGCTAGGTTGGGGCGGGAAGAGACCCAGTACTTC
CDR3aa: CSARLGREETQYF

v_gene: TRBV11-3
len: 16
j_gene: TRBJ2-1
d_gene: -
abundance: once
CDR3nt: TGTGCCAGCAGCTTAGTGGCAGGGGATACCTACAATGAGCAGTTCTTC
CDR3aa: CASSLVAGDTYNEQFF

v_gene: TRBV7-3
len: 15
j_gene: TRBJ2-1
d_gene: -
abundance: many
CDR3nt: TGTGCCAGCAGCTTTTCCGGGAGCACGGGCAATGAGCAGTTCTTC
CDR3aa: CASSFSGSTGNEQFF

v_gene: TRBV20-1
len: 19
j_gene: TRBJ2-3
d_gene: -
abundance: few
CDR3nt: TGCAGTGCTAGATCCGAGTACTGGGGAAGGTCCCTTAGCACAGATACGCAGTATTTT
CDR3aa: CSARSEYWGRSLSTDTQYF

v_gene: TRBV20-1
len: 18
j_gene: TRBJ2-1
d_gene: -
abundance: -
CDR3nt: TGCAGTGCTAGACTGGGACGGGACCGCACGCCGCCCTACAATGAGCAGTTCTTC
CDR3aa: CSARLGRDRTPPYNEQFF

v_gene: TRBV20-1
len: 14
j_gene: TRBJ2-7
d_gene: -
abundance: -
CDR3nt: TGCAGTGCCCCGAGGGACGACTCTCCCTACGAGCAGTACTTC
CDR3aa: CSAPRDDSPYEQYF

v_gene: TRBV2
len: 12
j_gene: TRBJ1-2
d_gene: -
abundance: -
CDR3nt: TGTGCCAGCGGTCAGGGCCTCTATGGCTACACCTTC
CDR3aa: CASGQGLYGYTF

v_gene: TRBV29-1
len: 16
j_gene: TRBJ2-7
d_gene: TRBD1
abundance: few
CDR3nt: TGCAGCCCCCGCGTTCGAGGGACAGGGGGTAGTTACGAGCAGTACTTC
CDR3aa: CSPRVRGTGGSYEQYF

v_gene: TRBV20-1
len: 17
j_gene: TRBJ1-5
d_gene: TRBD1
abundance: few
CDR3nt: TGCAGTGCCGTACCCCCCAGACAGGGGACGGACAATCAGCCCCAGCATTTT
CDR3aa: CSAVPPRQGTDNQPQHF

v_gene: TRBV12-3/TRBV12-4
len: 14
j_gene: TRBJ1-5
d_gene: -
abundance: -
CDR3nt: TGTGCCAGCAGTTTAATAGGGGGGTTTCAGCCCCAGCATTTT
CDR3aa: CASSLIGGFQPQHF

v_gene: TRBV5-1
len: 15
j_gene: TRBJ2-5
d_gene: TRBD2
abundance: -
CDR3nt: TGCGCCAGCAGCTTCCTAGCGGAGAGGCAAGAGACCCAGTACTTC
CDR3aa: CASSFLAERQETQYF

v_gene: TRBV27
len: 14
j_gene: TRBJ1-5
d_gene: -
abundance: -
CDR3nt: TGTGCCAGCAGCTTATGGGGGGAGGGTCAGCCCCAGCATTTT
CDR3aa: CASSLWGEGQPQHF

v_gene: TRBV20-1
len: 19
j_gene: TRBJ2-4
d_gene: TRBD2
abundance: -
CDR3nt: TGCAGTGCTAGGGGCCCGGGACTAGCGGGGGGGCCCACCAAAAACATTCAGTACTTC
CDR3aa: CSARGPGLAGGPTKNIQYF

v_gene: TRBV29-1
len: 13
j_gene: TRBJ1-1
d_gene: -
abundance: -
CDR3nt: TGCAGCGTTGAATCGGGGGCGCGCACTGAAGCTTTCTTT
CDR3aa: CSVESGARTEAFF

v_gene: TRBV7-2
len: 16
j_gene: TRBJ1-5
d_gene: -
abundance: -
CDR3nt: TGTGCCAGCAGTTCCGGCGGGGGCCTACGCAATCAGCCCCAGCATTTT
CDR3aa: CASSSGGGLRNQPQHF

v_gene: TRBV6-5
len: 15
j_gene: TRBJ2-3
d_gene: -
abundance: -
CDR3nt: TGTGCCAGCAGAACCGGGGGTTTTAGCACAGATACGCAGTATTTT
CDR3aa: CASRTGGFSTDTQYF

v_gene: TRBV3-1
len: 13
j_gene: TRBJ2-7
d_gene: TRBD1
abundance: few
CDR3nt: TGTGCCAGCAGCCAGGACAGGGGGAACGAGCAGTACTTC
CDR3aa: CASSQDRGNEQYF

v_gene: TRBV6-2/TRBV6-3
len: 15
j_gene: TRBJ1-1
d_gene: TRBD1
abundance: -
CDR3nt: TGTGCCAGCAGTACCCAGACAGGGGGCAAGACTGAAGCTTTCTTT
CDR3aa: CASSTQTGGKTEAFF

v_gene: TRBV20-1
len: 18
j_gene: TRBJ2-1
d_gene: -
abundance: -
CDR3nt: TGCAGTGCTAGAGGGGCCGGACAGTGTAATTCTTCCTACAATGAGCAGTTCTTC
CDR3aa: CSARGAGQCNSSYNEQFF

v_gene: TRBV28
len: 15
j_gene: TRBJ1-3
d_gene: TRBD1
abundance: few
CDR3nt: TGTGCCAGCGGGGAGGCAGGGGGCGCTGGAAACACCATATATTTT
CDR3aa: CASGEAGGAGNTIYF

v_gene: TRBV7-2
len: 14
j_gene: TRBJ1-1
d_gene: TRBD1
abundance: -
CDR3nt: TGTGCCAGCAGCTTAGCTACAGGGGACACTGAAGCTTTCTTT
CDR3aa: CASSLATGDTEAFF

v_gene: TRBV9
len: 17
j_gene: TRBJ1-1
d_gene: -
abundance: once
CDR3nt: TGTGCCAGCAGCGTAGACCCGAGGGGGGGCGTGGACACTGAAGCTTTCTTT
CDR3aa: CASSVDPRGGVDTEAFF

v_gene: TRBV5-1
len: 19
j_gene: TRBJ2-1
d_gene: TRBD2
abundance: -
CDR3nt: TGCGCCAGCAGCTTGGGAGTCCTTAGCGGGGGGGATCTGTACAATGAGCAGTTCTTC
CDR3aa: CASSLGVLSGGDLYNEQFF